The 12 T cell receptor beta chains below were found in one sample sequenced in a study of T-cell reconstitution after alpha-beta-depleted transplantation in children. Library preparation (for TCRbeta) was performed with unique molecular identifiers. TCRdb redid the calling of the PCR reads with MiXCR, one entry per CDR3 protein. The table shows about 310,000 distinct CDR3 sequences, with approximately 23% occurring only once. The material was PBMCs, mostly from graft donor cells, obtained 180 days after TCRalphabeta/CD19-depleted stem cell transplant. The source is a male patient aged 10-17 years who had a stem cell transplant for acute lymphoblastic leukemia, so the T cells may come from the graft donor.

CDR3 in amino acids: CASSLGVAAPYEQYF. In nucleotides, the CDR3 is TGTGCCAGCAGCTTGGGGGTCGCGGCCCCCTACGAGCAGTACTTC. V usage is TRBV5-6 and J usage is TRBJ2-7; D not resolved. CDR1 is SGHDT, CDR2 YYEEEE, per germline. Trimming removed 0 bases from V and 2 bases from J, with 12 bases in between. This CDR3 has 15 amino acids.

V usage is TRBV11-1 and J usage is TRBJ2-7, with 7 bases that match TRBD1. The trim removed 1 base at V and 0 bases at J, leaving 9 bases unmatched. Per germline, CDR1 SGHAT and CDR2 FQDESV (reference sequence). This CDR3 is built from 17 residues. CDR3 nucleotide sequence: TGTGCCAGCAGCTTAGGGGGGACAGTTTTGTTCTCCTACGAGCAGTACTTC. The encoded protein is CASSLGGTVLFSYEQYF.

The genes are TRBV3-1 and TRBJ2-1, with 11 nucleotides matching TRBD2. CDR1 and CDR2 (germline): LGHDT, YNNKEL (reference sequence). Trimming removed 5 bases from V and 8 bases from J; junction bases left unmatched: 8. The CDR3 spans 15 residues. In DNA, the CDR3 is TGTGCCAGCAGCGACCTAGCGGGAGGCGTGGATGAGCAGTTCTTC. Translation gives CASSDLAGGVDEQFF.

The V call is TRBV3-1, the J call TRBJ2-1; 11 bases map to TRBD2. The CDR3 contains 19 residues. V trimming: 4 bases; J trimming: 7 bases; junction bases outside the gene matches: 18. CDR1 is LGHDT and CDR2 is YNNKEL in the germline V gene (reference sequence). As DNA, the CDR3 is TGTGCCAGCAGCCCGCAAGTCCCGGCGACTAGCGGGATGTGGAATGAGCAGTTCTTC. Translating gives CASSPQVPATSGMWNEQFF.

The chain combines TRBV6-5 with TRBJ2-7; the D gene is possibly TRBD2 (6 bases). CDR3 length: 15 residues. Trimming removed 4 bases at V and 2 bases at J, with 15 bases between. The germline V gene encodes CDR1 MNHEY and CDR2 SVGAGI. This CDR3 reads CASSFAGTHAYEQYF. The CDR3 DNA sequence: TGTGCCAGCAGTTTCGCCGGGACTCACGCCTACGAGCAGTACTTC.

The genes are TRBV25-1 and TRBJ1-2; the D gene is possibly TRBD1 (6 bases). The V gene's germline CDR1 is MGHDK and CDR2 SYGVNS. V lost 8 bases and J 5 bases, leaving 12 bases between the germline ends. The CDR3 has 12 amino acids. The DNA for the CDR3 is TGTGCCAGCGCGAAAACAGGGTATGGCTACACCTTC. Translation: CASAKTGYGYTF.

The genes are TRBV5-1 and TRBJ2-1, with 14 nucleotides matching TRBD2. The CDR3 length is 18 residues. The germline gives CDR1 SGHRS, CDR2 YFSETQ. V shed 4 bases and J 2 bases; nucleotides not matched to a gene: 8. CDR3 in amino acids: CASSQGLAGDRAYNEQFF. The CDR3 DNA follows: TGCGCCAGCAGCCAGGGACTAGCGGGGGACAGAGCCTACAATGAGCAGTTCTTC.

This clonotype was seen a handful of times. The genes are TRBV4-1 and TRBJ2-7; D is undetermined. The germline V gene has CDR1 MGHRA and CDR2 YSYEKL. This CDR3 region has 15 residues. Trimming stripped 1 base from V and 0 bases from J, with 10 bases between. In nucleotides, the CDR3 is TGCGCCAGCAGCCAAGGAACTCCGAGCTCCTACGAGCAGTACTTC. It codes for CASSQGTPSSYEQYF.

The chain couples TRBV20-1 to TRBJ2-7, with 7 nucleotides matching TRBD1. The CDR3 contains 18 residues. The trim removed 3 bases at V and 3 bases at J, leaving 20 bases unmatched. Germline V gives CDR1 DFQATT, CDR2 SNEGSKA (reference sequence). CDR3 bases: TGCAGTGCTAGGCTTTTACGGGACAGCTCACTTGGGGGCTACGAGCAGTACTTC. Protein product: CSARLLRDSSLGGYEQYF.

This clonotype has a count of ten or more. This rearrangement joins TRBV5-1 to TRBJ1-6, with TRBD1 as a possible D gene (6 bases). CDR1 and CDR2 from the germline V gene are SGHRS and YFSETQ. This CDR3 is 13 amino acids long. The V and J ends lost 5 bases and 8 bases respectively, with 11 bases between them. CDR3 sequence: CASRTGWDSPLHF. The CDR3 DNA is TGCGCCAGCAGGACAGGCTGGGATTCACCCCTCCACTTT.

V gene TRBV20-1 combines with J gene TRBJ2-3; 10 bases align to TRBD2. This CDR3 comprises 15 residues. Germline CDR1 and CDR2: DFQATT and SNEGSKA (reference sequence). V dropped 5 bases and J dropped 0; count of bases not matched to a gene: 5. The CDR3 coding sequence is TGCAGTGCTGCCCGGACTAGCGGAAGCACAGATACGCAGTATTTT. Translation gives CSAARTSGSTDTQYF.

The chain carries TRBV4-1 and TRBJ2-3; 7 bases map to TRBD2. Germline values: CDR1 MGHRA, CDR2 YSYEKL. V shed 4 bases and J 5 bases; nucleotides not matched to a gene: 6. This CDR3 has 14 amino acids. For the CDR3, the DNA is TGCGCCAGCAGCCTCGGGAGGCGGGTAGATACGCAGTATTTT. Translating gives CASSLGRRVDTQYF.